This T cell receptor (beta chain) was obtained from a study of shared clonotypes between healthy human individuals. V was cut by 2 bases and J by 7 bases, with 9 bases left in between. CDR3 length: 14 amino acids. CDR1 is MNHEY and CDR2 is SVGAGI in the germline V gene. For this clone: Other nucleotide sequences from this sample produce the same CDR3.

Only in-frame clones appear in the TCRdb table, and some are missing; sequencing was by immunoSEQ multiplex PCR. The repertoire holds 2 million to 2.5 million clones, with almost 96% as singletons. The chain links TRBV6-5 to TRBJ1-6, with D possibly being TRBD1 (6 bases). The sample consisted of naive CD4+ T cells sorted from blood. Subset indicated: CD45RA+ positively selected. The clonotype originates from a man between 18 and 29 years old in good health. For the CDR3, the DNA is TGTGCCAGCAGTTACGAAGGGGGAAATTCACCCCTCCACTTT. As protein: CASSYEGGNSPLHF.